These 19 T cell receptor beta chains share one sample of origin, sequenced in a study of CD8 T cells in ankylosing spondylitis. MiXCR, run by TCRdb on the 5' RACE reads, gives a single entry per CDR3 protein. This table has about 260,000 distinct CDR3 sequences, 24% appearing once. Sequences were obtained from blood, either unsorted or a sorted T cell fraction (not recorded which). Source of these receptors: a male donor with ankylosing spondylitis or in good health (not recorded which).

The chain is built from TRBV2 and TRBJ2-1, with 9 nucleotides matching TRBD1. This CDR3 contains 15 residues. Looked up from germline, CDR1 is SNHLY and CDR2 is FYNNEI. V was clipped by 3 bases and J by 7 bases; unmatched bases: 7. CDR3 protein: CASSDWGQGLNEQFF. The DNA for the CDR3 is TGTGCCAGCAGTGATTGGGGACAGGGTTTGAATGAGCAGTTCTTC.

This clonotype was detected ten times or more. This sequence joins TRBV6-1 and TRBJ2-7, with TRBD2 matching over 15 bases. Trimming at V came to 5 bases and at J to 4 bases, leaving 3 bases not matched to a gene. CDR1 is MNHNS, CDR2 SASEGT, per germline. The CDR3 covers 15 residues. The CDR3 spells CASSTGTSGGYEQYF. The CDR3 bases are TGTGCCAGCAGTACCGGGACTAGCGGGGGGTACGAGCAGTACTTC.

This clonotype was detected a few times. J is TRBJ1-4 and V is TRBV6-1; D might be TRBD1 (5 bases). CDR3 length: 13 residues. Germline V CDR1 and CDR2: MNHNS, SASEGT. Trimming pared 5 bases from V and 8 bases from J, leaving 12 bases between. The CDR3 region has the DNA TGTGCCAGCAGTAGACAGAGAGGCGAAAAACTGTTTTTT. Translated, it gives CASSRQRGEKLFF.

This clonotype was seen a few times. V and J are TRBV20-1 and TRBJ2-1; D gene ambiguous. V was clipped by 0 bases and J by 0 bases, with 6 bases between them. The CDR3 has 14 residues. CDR1 and CDR2 (germline): DFQATT, SNEGSKA (reference sequence). CDR3 coding DNA: TGCAGTGCTAGAGATAGGCGCTCCTACAATGAGCAGTTCTTC. Its protein is CSARDRRSYNEQFF.

In this sample, this clonotype turned up once. This chain links TRBV29-1 with TRBJ1-1, with D possibly being TRBD1 (5 bases). V was trimmed by 4 bases and J by 4 bases, leaving 19 bases between them. Looked up from germline, CDR1 is SQVTM and CDR2 is ANQGSEA. The CDR3 has 15 amino acids. This CDR3 is CSVVGGIVGGTEAFF. CDR3 coding DNA: TGCAGCGTTGTGGGGGGGATCGTAGGCGGCACTGAAGCTTTCTTT.

This clonotype was counted between two and nine times. The chain joins TRBV20-1 to TRBJ2-1; 10 positions agree with TRBD2. V trimming: 0 bases; J trimming: 8 bases; junction bases outside the gene matches: 7. The CDR3 is 15 amino acids. Germline values: CDR1 DFQATT, CDR2 SNEGSKA (reference sequence). CDR3 nucleotides: TGCAGTGCTAGAGATGCTCTAGCGGGGGACGATGAGCAGTTCTTC. It codes for CSARDALAGDDEQFF.

The CDR3 coding sequence is TGTGCCAGCAGACTGGACGGATACTCCTACGAGCAGTACTTC. Its protein product is CASRLDGYSYEQYF. The chain has TRBV12-3 or TRBV12-4 and TRBJ2-7, with D hard to call. Trimming left V 6 bases short and J 0 bases short, with 12 bases between. The CDR3 runs 14 residues.

This clonotype was picked up many times. The chain uses TRBV15 and TRBJ2-3; TRBD2 might be the D (6 bases). Trimming stripped 1 base from V and 5 bases from J, with 16 bases between. The CDR3 is 16 amino acids. CDR1 and CDR2 (germline): LNHNV, YYDKDF (reference sequence). DNA for the CDR3: TGTGCCACCAGCAGAGGACTAGTCTCACGAGGAGATACGCAGTATTTT. This sequence encodes CATSRGLVSRGDTQYF.

This chain joins TRBV2 and TRBJ2-1; 7 nucleotides line up with TRBD1. The germline CDR1 and CDR2 sequences are SNHLY and FYNNEI. The CDR3 is 15 residues long. The V gene end was trimmed by 4 bases and the J gene end by 0 bases; junction bases not matched to a gene: 3. CDR3 in DNA: TGTGCCAGCAGTGGGACAGGTCTCTCCTACAATGAGCAGTTCTTC. It encodes CASSGTGLSYNEQFF.

This clonotype was counted many times. As DNA, the CDR3 is TGCAGTGCTAGTTTTGGACAGGGCTTGAACTATGGCTACACCTTC. Translated: CSASFGQGLNYGYTF. V is TRBV20-1 and J is TRBJ1-2, with 8 bases identical to TRBD1. CDR3 length: 15 amino acids. The V gene's germline CDR1 is DFQATT and CDR2 SNEGSKA (reference sequence). J lost 2 bases, V lost 3 bases, and 8 bases had no gene match.

In this sample, this clonotype turned up many times. The chain is built from TRBV6-2 or TRBV6-3 and TRBJ2-1; 10 bases match TRBD2. With V trimmed by 8 bases and J by 5 bases, 18 bases remained unmatched. Germline CDR1 is MNHEY and CDR2 is SVGEGT. This CDR3 is built from 18 residues. The CDR3 nucleotides are TGTGCCAGCTTCGGGATCCTCGAGACTAGCGGGTTTCACAATGAGCAGTTCTTC. Amino acids: CASFGILETSGFHNEQFF.

This clonotype has a count of ten or more. The chain carries TRBV5-1 and TRBJ1-2; the D is unclear. In germline, CDR1 is SGHRS, CDR2 YFSETQ. The CDR3 length is 13 residues. Trimming stripped 0 bases from V and 3 bases from J, with 6 bases between. The CDR3 spells CASSLADHYGYTF. The CDR3 coding sequence is TGCGCCAGCAGCTTGGCGGATCACTATGGCTACACCTTC. Variable domain in full (rest from reference TRBV5-1 and TRBJ1-2): KAGVTQTPRYLIKTRGQQVTLSCSPISGHRSVSWYQQTPGQGLQFLFEYFSETQRNKGNFPGRFSGRQFSNSRSEMNVSTLELGDSALYLCASSLADHYGYTFGSGTRLTVV.

This clonotype was seen only a few times. The chain couples TRBV7-9 to TRBJ2-3; D might be TRBD1 (5 bases). CDR3 size: 13 residues. With 3 bases removed from V and 4 bases from J, the gap between germline ends came to 8 bases. Per germline, CDR1 SEHNR and CDR2 FQNEAQ (reference sequence). The CDR3: CASSLQGSDTQYF. The CDR3 nucleotides read TGTGCCAGCAGCTTGCAGGGATCAGATACGCAGTATTTT. The entire variable domain, with the rest obtained from reference TRBV7-9 and TRBJ2-3, is as follows: DTGVSQNPRHKITKRGQNVTFRCDPISEHNRLYWYRQTLGQGPEFLTYFQNEAQLEKSRLLSDRFSAERPKGSFSTLEIQRTEQGDSAMYLCASSLQGSDTQYFGPGTRLTVL.

This clonotype showed up many times. This sequence joins TRBV29-1 and TRBJ2-5; a weak D match, TRBD2 (5 bases). Germline CDR1 and CDR2: SQVTM and ANQGSEA. The V end was cut by 1 base, the J end by 4 bases, with 10 bases between. The CDR3 has 13 amino acids. The CDR3 bases are TGCAGCGTTGAAGTAGGCGGAGGAGAGACCCAGTACTTC. Translation: CSVEVGGGETQYF.

V gene TRBV12-3 or TRBV12-4 combines with J gene TRBJ2-4; 7 nucleotides line up with TRBD1. The length of the CDR3 is 13 residues. After removal of 11 bases from V and 4 bases from J, the junction contained 8 bases not matched to a gene. DNA of the CDR3: TGTGCCGACCAGGAACAGGGGAAAAACATTCAGTACTTC. It specifies CADQEQGKNIQYF.

In its sample, this clonotype was seen a few times. V and J are TRBV12-3 or TRBV12-4 and TRBJ2-7; 10 nucleotides agree with TRBD2. The CDR3 runs 14 residues. Trimming removed 3 bases from V and 4 bases from J; junction bases left unmatched: 3. This CDR3 reads CASSFSSGGYEQYF. The CDR3 nucleotides read TGTGCCAGCAGTTTTTCTAGCGGGGGTTACGAGCAGTACTTC.

This clonotype was observed a few times. CDR3 amino acids: CSAYREENSPLHF. The CDR3 DNA follows: TGCAGTGCTTACAGGGAGGAGAATTCACCCCTCCACTTT. The chain combines TRBV20-1 with TRBJ1-6, with a weak D call TRBD1 (6 bases). The CDR3 runs to 13 residues. Per germline, CDR1 DFQATT and CDR2 SNEGSKA (reference sequence). V lost 5 bases and J 7 bases, leaving 12 bases between the germline ends.

In its sample, this clonotype was seen many times. This sequence joins TRBV29-1 and TRBJ1-5, with TRBD1 matching over 8 bases. Trimming removed 6 bases from V and 7 bases from J; junction bases left unmatched: 11. The CDR3 has 14 residues. The germline V gene encodes CDR1 SQVTM and CDR2 ANQGSEA. The CDR3 DNA reads as TGCAGCGTCGTGACAGGGGTGGGAGGCCAGCCCCAGCATTTT. It encodes CSVVTGVGGQPQHF.

The chain employs TRBV20-1 and TRBJ1-2, with TRBD1 matching over 10 bases. Trimming took 3 bases from V and 7 from J; bases not matched to a gene: 20. The CDR3 contains 18 residues. Per germline, CDR1 DFQATT and CDR2 SNEGSKA (reference sequence). In DNA form, the CDR3 reads TGCAGTGCTAGTTTGCGTAGCGGGACAGGGGTAATGGGTAGTGGCTACACCTTC. This encodes CSASLRSGTGVMGSGYTF.